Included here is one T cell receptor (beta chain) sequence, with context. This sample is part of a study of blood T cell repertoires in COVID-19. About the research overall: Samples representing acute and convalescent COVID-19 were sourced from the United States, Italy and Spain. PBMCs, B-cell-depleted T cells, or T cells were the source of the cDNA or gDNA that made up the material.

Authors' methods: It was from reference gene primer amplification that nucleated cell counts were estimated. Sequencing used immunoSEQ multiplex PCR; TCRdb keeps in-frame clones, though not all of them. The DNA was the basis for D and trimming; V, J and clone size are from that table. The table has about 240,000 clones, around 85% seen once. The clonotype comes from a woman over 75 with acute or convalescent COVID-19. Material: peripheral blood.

Here the CDR3 DNA reads TGTGCCAGCAGTAACAGGGGGGACACTGAAGCTTTCTTT. Residues: CASSNRGDTEAFF. The chain uses TRBV6-5 and TRBJ1-1, with TRBD1 matching 8 bases. This CDR3 has 13 residues. Germline CDR1 and CDR2: MNHEY and SVGAGI. Trimming cost V 5 bases and J 3 bases; bases outside gene matches: 2.